Sequencing of this T cell receptor beta chain was carried out in a study of cytomegalovirus exposure and HLA in healthy donors. Points from the study as a whole: Investigators reported approximately 170 TCR beta chains as tied to cytomegalovirus. Using the classifier, cytomegalovirus status was reportedly diagnosed with high specificity and sensitivity.

Concerning this clone: Its antigen is still unknown.

Trimming cost V 4 bases and J 4 bases; bases outside gene matches: 4. Looked up from germline, CDR1 is KGHSH and CDR2 is LQKENI. The length of the CDR3 is 15 residues. PCR employed 60 Vbeta and 13 Jbeta primers. Only in-frame clones appear in the TCRdb table, and some are missing; sequencing was by immunoSEQ multiplex PCR. The sample lists approximately 210,000 clones, about four fifths occurring once. This clonotype originated in a woman between 45 and 65 years old in good health and CMV-seropositive. The J gene is TRBJ2-2, the V gene TRBV18; 9 nucleotides match TRBD1. Material for sequencing was PBMCs. The CDR3 sequence: CASSLGTGSTGELFF. DNA for the CDR3: TGTGCCAGCTCACTAGGGACAGGGAGCACCGGGGAGCTGTTTTTT. The variable domain in full, completed from reference TRBV18 and TRBJ2-2, reads NAGVMQNPRHLVRRRGQEARLRCSPMKGHSHVYWYRQLPEEGLKFMVYLQKENIIDESGMPKERFSAEFPKEGPSILRIQQVVRGDSAAYFCASSLGTGSTGELFFGEGSRLTVL.